The 21 T cell receptor beta chains reported below all come from one sample, sequenced in a study of shared clonotypes between healthy human individuals. TCRdb's copy holds only in-frame clones and misses some; the assay was immunoSEQ multiplex PCR. Seen here are 950,000 to 1,300,000 clones, 65% to 80% observed once, and the top ten hold less than 1.5%. The sequenced sample was memory CD4+ T cells sorted from blood. Documented subset: CD45RA-negative fraction. These TCRs come from a young man in good health.

This clone showed up just a few times. The chain combines TRBV6-5 with TRBJ1-1, with D possibly TRBD1 on 6 matching bases. The CDR3 length is 15 residues. The germline V gene has CDR1 MNHEY and CDR2 SVGAGI. V was clipped by 7 bases and J by 0 bases, with 15 bases between them. CDR3 bases: TGTGCCAGCACCTCGGGGGGCCGGGTGAACACTGAAGCTTTCTTT. This translates into CASTSGGRVNTEAFF.

The gene calls are TRBV28 and TRBJ1-2; D possibly corresponds to TRBD1 (5 bases). Trimming removed 7 bases from V and 3 bases from J, with 15 bases in between. Germline CDR1 MDHEN, CDR2 SYDVKM. The CDR3 extends over 14 amino acids. The CDR3 coding sequence is TGTGCCAGCACTGATGGGGGGAGATACTATGGCTACACCTTC. The encoded protein is CASTDGGRYYGYTF.

As regards this clone: One base away lies a much larger clone, so this may be a sequencing read error. Other nucleotide sequences in the sample specify the same CDR3. The chain carries TRBV28 and TRBJ2-7; D gene ambiguous. The CDR3 spans 11 residues. V was pared by 6 bases and J by 3 bases, with 6 bases between. Germline assignment: CDR1 MDHEN and CDR2 SYDVKM. This CDR3 reads CASSSRYEQYF. The CDR3 nucleotides are TGTGCCAGCAGCTCCCGCTACGAGCAGTACTTC.

This clone was observed at least ten times. The V gene is TRBV5-4, the J gene TRBJ2-2; TRBD2 is a possible D gene (7 bases). Per the germline V gene, CDR1 is SGHNT and CDR2 is YYREEE (reference sequence). The V end lost 4 bases, the J end lost 4 bases, and 17 bases lay between the germline ends. This CDR3 region has 16 residues. CDR3: CASSPGGGARTGELFF. CDR3 sequence (DNA): TGTGCCAGCAGCCCAGGAGGGGGGGCTCGCACCGGGGAGCTGTTTTTT.

This clone was counted between two and nine times. The V and J genes are TRBV19 and TRBJ2-7; 9 bases are a match to TRBD2. Germline values: CDR1 LNHDA, CDR2 SQIVND (reference sequence). J lost 6 bases, V lost 3 bases, and 6 bases had no gene match. The length of the CDR3 is 14 residues. The CDR3: CASSIRLAGTEQYF. In nucleotides, the CDR3 is TGTGCCAGTAGTATCCGGCTAGCGGGAACCGAGCAGTACTTC.

A word on this clone: Other DNA sequences within the sample encode an identical CDR3. The chain employs TRBV10-3 and TRBJ1-1, with TRBD1 matching 7 bases. This CDR3 is built from 12 residues. The J segment lost 5 bases and the V segment lost 6 bases, leaving 3 bases of the junction unmatched. The germline V gene has CDR1 ENHRY and CDR2 SYGVKD. The CDR3 DNA is TGTGCCATCAGCCCAGGGGGTACTGAAGCTTTCTTT. Translation gives CAISPGGTEAFF.

The rearrangement joins TRBV25-1 to TRBJ2-1, with TRBD2 matching 9 bases. Looked up from germline, CDR1 is MGHDK and CDR2 is SYGVNS. V dropped 3 bases and J dropped 8; count of bases not matched to a gene: 8. CDR3 length: 15 amino acids. The CDR3 protein is CASSDTRGGLDEQFF. The DNA of the CDR3 is TGTGCCAGCAGTGACACGCGGGGGGGCCTTGATGAGCAGTTCTTC.

Only a few counts were recorded for this clone. The rearrangement links TRBV30 to TRBJ1-5, with D possibly matching TRBD1 (6 bases). Germline values: CDR1 GTSNPN, CDR2 SVGIG (reference sequence). The CDR3 sequence is 12 residues long. V lost 4 bases, J lost 4 bases, and 8 bases lay in between. The CDR3 is CAWTGVNQPQHF. CDR3 sequence (DNA): TGTGCCTGGACAGGGGTTAATCAGCCCCAGCATTTT.

V and J are TRBV19 and TRBJ2-1; 7 bases are a match to TRBD1. Germline-derived CDR1 and CDR2 are LNHDA and SQIVND (reference sequence). V gave up 5 bases and J gave up 5 bases; unmatched junction bases: 9. The CDR3 sequence is 15 residues long. The DNA of the CDR3 is TGTGCCAGTAGTTTGGGGGTAGGGGGCCACAATGAGCAGTTCTTC. Protein: CASSLGVGGHNEQFF.

Concerning this clone itself: Other nucleotide sequences from this sample produce the same CDR3. The chain is built from TRBV7-9 and TRBJ2-7; D remains ambiguous. The V gene lost 3 bases and the J gene lost 1 base, with 1 base spanning the gap. Germline CDR1 and CDR2: SEHNR and FQNEAQ (reference sequence). The CDR3 length is 11 residues. The CDR3: CASSFSYEQYF. For the CDR3, the DNA is TGTGCCAGCAGCTTTTCCTACGAGCAGTACTTC.

The rearrangement uses TRBV5-1 and TRBJ2-5; possibly TRBD2 for D (5 bases). Looked up from germline, CDR1 is SGHRS and CDR2 is YFSETQ. V was shortened by 0 bases and J by 6 bases, with 12 bases between the two germline ends. CDR3 length equals 14 residues. Written as DNA, the CDR3 is TGCGCCAGCAGCTTGGCCCGGGATGGGAAGACCCAGTACTTC. It encodes CASSLARDGKTQYF.

The genes are TRBV2 and TRBJ2-4; perhaps TRBD2 as D (6 bases). The germline V gene encodes CDR1 SNHLY and CDR2 FYNNEI. CDR3 size: 15 residues. The V gene lost 3 bases and the J gene lost 9 bases, with 18 bases spanning the gap. For the CDR3, the DNA is TGTGCCAGCAGTGAGGCCGGGGGAGCTGGAGGCATTCAGTACTTC. This translates into CASSEAGGAGGIQYF. Variable domain in full (rest from reference TRBV2 and TRBJ2-4): EPEVTQTPSHQVTQMGQEVILRCVPISNHLYFYWYRQILGQKVEFLVSFYNNEISEKSEIFDDQFSVERPDGSNFTLKIRSTKLEDSAMYFCASSEAGGAGGIQYFGAGTRLSVL.

This clone was seen only once. This chain links TRBV9 with TRBJ2-4, with D perhaps TRBD1 (6 bases). The CDR3 is 14 amino acids. In germline, CDR1 is SGDLS, CDR2 YYNGEE. V dropped 4 bases and J dropped 9 bases, with 17 bases sitting between them. The CDR3 protein is CASSFQQGGSIQYF. The DNA for the CDR3 is TGTGCCAGCAGCTTTCAACAGGGTGGTAGCATTCAGTACTTC. The whole variable domain, remainder taken from reference TRBV9 and TRBJ2-4, is DSGVTQTPKHLITATGQRVTLRCSPRSGDLSVYWYQQSLDQGLQFLIQYYNGEERAKGNILERFSAQQFPDLHSELNLSSLELGDSALYFCASSFQQGGSIQYFGAGTRLSVL.

The chain recombines TRBV5-1 with TRBJ2-3, with 9 nucleotides matching TRBD2. J was trimmed by 4 bases and V by 2 bases; bases with no gene match: 5. The CDR3 sequence is 15 residues long. The germline V gene encodes CDR1 SGHRS and CDR2 YFSETQ. CDR3 sequence reads: CASSLRSGGSDTQYF. For the CDR3, the DNA is TGCGCCAGCAGCTTACGGAGCGGGGGGTCAGATACGCAGTATTTT.

This sequence joins TRBV4-1 and TRBJ2-2; 9 nucleotides line up with TRBD2. V was clipped by 1 base and J by 6 bases; unmatched bases: 6. This CDR3 contains 16 residues. The germline gives CDR1 MGHRA, CDR2 YSYEKL. In DNA form, the CDR3 reads TGCGCCAGCAGCCAAGGTGCGGGGGGGCTCTCCGGGGAGCTGTTTTTT. It yields the protein CASSQGAGGLSGELFF.

V and J are TRBV4-3 and TRBJ2-7; the match to TRBD2 covers 8 bases. CDR1 and CDR2 (germline): LGHNA, YSLEER. The V and J ends lost 3 bases and 2 bases, in that order; junction bases with no gene match: 9. CDR3 size: 16 residues. Here the CDR3 reads CASSHAGAGGTYEQYF. The CDR3 DNA is TGCGCCAGCAGCCACGCCGGGGCGGGAGGAACCTACGAGCAGTACTTC.

The chain has TRBV19 and TRBJ1-5, with TRBD1 matching over 8 bases. This CDR3 has 15 residues. The V gene's germline CDR1 is LNHDA and CDR2 SQIVND (reference sequence). Germline trimming cut 6 bases from V and 2 bases from J; bases unmatched to any gene: 6. In nucleotides, the CDR3 is TGTGCCAGTAGGGCAGCGACAGGGGGCAATCAGCCCCAGCATTTT. Its translation: CASRAATGGNQPQHF.

Points on this clone: This specimen includes other DNA sequences encoding the same CDR3. The chain links TRBV18 to TRBJ2-3, with D perhaps TRBD2 (7 bases). This CDR3 spans 16 amino acids. Germline V lookup: CDR1 KGHSH, CDR2 LQKENI. Trimming removed 0 bases at V and 0 bases at J, with 10 bases between. CDR3 residues: CASSPPRGGSTDTQYF. In DNA form, the CDR3 reads TGTGCCAGCTCACCACCGAGGGGGGGGAGCACAGATACGCAGTATTTT.

In DNA, the CDR3 is TGCGCCAGCAGCACGGGACAGGGGCTGGCCGAGCAGTACTTC. Its protein is CASSTGQGLAEQYF. This chain joins TRBV5-1 and TRBJ2-7; 10 bases align to TRBD1. CDR3 size: 14 residues. V lost 4 bases, J lost 6 bases, and 7 bases stayed unmatched. Germline CDR1 and CDR2: SGHRS and YFSETQ. Combining the CDR3 with reference TRBV5-1 and TRBJ2-7 gives the whole variable domain KAGVTQTPRYLIKTRGQQVTLSCSPISGHRSVSWYQQTPGQGLQFLFEYFSETQRNKGNFPGRFSGRQFSNSRSEMNVSTLELGDSALYLCASSTGQGLAEQYFGPGTRLTVT.

This chain links TRBV11-2 with TRBJ1-6; D is perhaps TRBD1 (5 bases). Germline V gene data show CDR1 as SGHAT and CDR2 as FQNNGV. The V and J ends lost 7 bases and 6 bases respectively, with 10 bases between them. There are 13 residues in the CDR3. The CDR3 DNA sequence: TGTGCCAGCACCAGACAGACTAATTCACCCCTCCACTTT. Residues: CASTRQTNSPLHF.

V gene TRBV30 combines with J gene TRBJ1-5; D unresolved. V was pared by 3 bases and J by 2 bases, with 8 bases between. The germline V gene has CDR1 GTSNPN and CDR2 SVGIG (reference sequence). This CDR3 has 13 residues. The CDR3 region is CAWSPDGNQPQHF. In DNA form, the CDR3 reads TGTGCCTGGAGCCCGGACGGCAATCAGCCCCAGCATTTT. The full variable domain, its missing parts supplied by reference TRBV30 and TRBJ1-5, is SQTIHQWPATLVQPVGSPLSLECTVEGTSNPNLYWYRQAAGRGLQLLFYSVGIGQISSEVPQNLSASRPQDRQFILSSKKLLLSDSGFYLCAWSPDGNQPQHFGDGTRLSIL.